The T cell receptor (beta chain) under discussion was sequenced for a study of cytomegalovirus exposure and HLA in healthy donors. The CDR3 is 15 residues long. The germline CDR1 and CDR2 sequences are SQVTM and ANQGSEA. The J segment lost 6 bases and the V segment lost 3 bases, leaving 4 bases of the junction unmatched. A multiplex PCR was run with 60 Vbeta primers and 13 Jbeta primers. Produced via immunoSEQ multiplex PCR; TCRdb's table is partial and in-frame only. The table includes 140,000 or so clones, approximately 86% detected once. The clonotype was recovered from a woman aged 40 to 55 in good health and CMV-seronegative. The chain employs TRBV29-1 and TRBJ2-1, with TRBD2 matching 14 bases. Specimen: PBMCs. CDR3: CSVEGTSGSSNEQFF. CDR3 nucleotides: TGCAGCGTTGAGGGGACTAGCGGGAGTTCCAATGAGCAGTTCTTC.